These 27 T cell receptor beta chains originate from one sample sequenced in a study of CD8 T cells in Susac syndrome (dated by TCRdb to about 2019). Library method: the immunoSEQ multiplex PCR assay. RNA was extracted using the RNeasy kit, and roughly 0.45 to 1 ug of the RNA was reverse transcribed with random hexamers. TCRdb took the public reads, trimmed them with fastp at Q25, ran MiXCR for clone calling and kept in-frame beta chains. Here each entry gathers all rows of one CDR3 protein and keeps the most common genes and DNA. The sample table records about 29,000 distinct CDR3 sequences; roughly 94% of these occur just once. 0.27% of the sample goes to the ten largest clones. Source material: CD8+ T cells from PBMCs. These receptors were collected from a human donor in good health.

This chain's CDR3 is CASALGGPEKLFF. In DNA, the CDR3 is TGTGCTAGTGCCTTGGGAGGGCCGGAAAAACTGTTTTTT. This sequence joins TRBV12-5 and TRBJ1-4, with unresolved D. Trimming left V 7 bases short and J 8 bases short, with 14 bases between. The length of the CDR3 is 13 residues. Germline V gives CDR1 LGHNT, CDR2 FRNRAP.

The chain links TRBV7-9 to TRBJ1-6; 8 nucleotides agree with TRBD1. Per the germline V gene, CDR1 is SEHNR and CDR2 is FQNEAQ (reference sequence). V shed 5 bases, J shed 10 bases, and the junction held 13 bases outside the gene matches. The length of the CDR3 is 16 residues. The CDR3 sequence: CASSPAGTGLGSPLHF. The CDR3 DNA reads TGTGCCAGCAGCCCAGCCGGGACAGGCTTGGGGTCACCCCTCCACTTT.

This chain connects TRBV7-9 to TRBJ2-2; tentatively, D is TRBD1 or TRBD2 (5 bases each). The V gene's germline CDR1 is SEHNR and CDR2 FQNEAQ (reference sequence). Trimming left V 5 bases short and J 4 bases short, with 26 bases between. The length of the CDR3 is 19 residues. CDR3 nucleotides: TGTGCCAGCAGCCCTTCATTGACCCAGGGTGGGAGAAGCACCGGGGAGCTGTTTTTT. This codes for CASSPSLTQGGRSTGELFF.

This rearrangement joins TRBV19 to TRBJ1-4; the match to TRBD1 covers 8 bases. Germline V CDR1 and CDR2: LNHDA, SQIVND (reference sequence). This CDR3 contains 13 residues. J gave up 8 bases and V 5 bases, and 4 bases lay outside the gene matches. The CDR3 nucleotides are TGTGCCAGTAGTTTGACAGGGGTAGAAAAACTGTTTTTT. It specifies CASSLTGVEKLFF.

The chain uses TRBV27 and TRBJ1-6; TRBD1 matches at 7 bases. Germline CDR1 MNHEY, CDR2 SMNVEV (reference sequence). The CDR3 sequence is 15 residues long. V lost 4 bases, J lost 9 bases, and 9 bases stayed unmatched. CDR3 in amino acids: CASSSLTGRSSPLHF. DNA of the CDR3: TGTGCCAGCAGTTCGTTGACAGGGAGAAGTTCACCCCTCCACTTT.

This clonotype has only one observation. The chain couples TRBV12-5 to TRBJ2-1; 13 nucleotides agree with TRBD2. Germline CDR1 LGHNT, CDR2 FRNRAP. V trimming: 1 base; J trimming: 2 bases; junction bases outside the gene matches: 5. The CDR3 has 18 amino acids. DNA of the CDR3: TGTGCTAGTGGTTTGGACTTACTAGCGGGGGGGACCTACAATGAGCAGTTCTTC. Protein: CASGLDLLAGGTYNEQFF.

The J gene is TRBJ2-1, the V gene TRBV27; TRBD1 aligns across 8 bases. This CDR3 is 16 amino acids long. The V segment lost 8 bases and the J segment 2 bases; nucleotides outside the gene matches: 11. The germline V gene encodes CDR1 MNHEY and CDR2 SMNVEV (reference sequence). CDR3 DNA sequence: TGTGCCAGCGCAGAAAGGACAGGGCCGCCCTACAATGAGCAGTTCTTC. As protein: CASAERTGPPYNEQFF.

CDR3 protein: CASSFGPPKGMSSYNEQFF. DNA of the CDR3: TGTGCCAGCAGCTTTGGCCCCCCTAAGGGGATGAGCTCCTACAATGAGCAGTTCTTC. The chain links TRBV5-6 to TRBJ2-1, with a weak D call TRBD1 (5 bases). V lost 2 bases and J 0 bases, leaving 21 bases between the germline ends. CDR3 length equals 19 residues. CDR1 is SGHDT, CDR2 YYEEEE, per germline.

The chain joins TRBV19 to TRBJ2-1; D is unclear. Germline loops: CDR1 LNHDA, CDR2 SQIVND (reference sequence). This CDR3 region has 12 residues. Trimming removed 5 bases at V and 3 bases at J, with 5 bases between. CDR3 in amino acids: CASSPDYNEQFF. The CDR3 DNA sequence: TGTGCCAGTAGTCCGGACTACAATGAGCAGTTCTTC.

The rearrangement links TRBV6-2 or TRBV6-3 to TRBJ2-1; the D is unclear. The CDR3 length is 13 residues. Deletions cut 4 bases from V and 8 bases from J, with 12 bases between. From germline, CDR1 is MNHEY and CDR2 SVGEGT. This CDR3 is CASSSLGPYEQFF. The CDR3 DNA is TGTGCCAGCAGTTCGCTAGGCCCTTATGAGCAGTTCTTC.

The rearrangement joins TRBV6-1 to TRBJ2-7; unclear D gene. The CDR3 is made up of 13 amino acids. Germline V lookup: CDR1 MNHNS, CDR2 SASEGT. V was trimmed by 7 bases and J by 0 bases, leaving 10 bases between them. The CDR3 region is CASNYYVSYEQYF. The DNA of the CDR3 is TGTGCCAGCAATTATTACGTCTCCTACGAGCAGTACTTC.

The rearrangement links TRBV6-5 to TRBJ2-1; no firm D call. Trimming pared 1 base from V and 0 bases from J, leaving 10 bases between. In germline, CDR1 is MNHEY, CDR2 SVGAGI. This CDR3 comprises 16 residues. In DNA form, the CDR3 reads TGTGCCAGCAGTTACTATTTGGGTAGCTCCTACAATGAGCAGTTCTTC. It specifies CASSYYLGSSYNEQFF.

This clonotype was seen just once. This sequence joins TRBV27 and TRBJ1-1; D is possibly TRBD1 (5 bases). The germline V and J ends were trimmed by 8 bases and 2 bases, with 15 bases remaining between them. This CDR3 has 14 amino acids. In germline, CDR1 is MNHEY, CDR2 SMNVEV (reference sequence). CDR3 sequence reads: CASCPVRGNTEAFF. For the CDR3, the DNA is TGTGCCAGCTGTCCGGTTAGGGGCAACACTGAAGCTTTCTTT.

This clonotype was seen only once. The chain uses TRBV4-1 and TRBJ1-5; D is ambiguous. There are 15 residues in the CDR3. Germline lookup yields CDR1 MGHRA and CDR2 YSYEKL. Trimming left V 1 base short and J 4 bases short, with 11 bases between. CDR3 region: CASSQGFPGNQPQHF. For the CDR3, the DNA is TGCGCCAGCAGCCAAGGATTCCCGGGGAATCAGCCCCAGCATTTT.

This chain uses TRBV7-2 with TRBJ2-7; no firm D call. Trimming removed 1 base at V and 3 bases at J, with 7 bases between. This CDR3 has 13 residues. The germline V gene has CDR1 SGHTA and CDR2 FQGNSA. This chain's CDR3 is CASSLDSRYEQYF. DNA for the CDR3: TGTGCCAGCAGCTTAGACTCACGCTACGAGCAGTACTTC.

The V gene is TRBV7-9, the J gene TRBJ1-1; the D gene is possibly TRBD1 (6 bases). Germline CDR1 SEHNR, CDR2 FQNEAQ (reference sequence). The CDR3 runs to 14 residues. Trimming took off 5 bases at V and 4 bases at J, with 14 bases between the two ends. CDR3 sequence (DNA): TGTGCCAGCAGCGTTGCGGGGGGCGGCACTGAAGCTTTCTTT. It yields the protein CASSVAGGGTEAFF.

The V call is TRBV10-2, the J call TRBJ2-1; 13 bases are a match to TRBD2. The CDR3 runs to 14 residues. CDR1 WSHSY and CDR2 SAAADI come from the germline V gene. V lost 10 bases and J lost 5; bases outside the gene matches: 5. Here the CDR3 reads CATLGLAGDNEQFF. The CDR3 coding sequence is TGCGCCACCCTCGGACTAGCGGGGGACAATGAGCAGTTCTTC.

The CDR3 DNA is TGTGCCAGCAGCTTGAACGCCCGGGACACTCAAGAGACCCAGTACTTC. Its translation: CASSLNARDTQETQYF. V is TRBV7-9 and J is TRBJ2-5; D may be TRBD1 (6 bases). This CDR3 comprises 16 residues. Per the germline V gene, CDR1 is SEHNR and CDR2 is FQNEAQ (reference sequence). Between the trimmed V and J ends, which lost 3 bases and 2 bases, there was a span of 16 bases.

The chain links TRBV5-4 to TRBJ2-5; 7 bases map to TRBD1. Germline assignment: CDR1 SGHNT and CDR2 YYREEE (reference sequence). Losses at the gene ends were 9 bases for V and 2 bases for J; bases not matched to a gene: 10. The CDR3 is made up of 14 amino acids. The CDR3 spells CATEQDRLQETQYF. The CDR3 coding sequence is TGTGCCACAGAACAGGACAGGCTTCAAGAGACCCAGTACTTC.

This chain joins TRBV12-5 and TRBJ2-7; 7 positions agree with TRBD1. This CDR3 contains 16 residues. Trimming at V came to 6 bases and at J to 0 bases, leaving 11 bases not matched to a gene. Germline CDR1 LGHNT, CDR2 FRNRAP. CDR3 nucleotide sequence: TGTGCTAGTGGGGCCTCAGGGACAGCTTTCTCCTACGAGCAGTACTTC. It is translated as CASGASGTAFSYEQYF.

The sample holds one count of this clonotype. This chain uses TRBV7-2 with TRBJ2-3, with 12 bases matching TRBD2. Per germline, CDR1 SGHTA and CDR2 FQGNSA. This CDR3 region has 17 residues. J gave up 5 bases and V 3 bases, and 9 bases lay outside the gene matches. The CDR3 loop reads CASSFGYRTSGEDTQYF. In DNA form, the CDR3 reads TGTGCCAGCAGCTTCGGGTATCGGACTAGCGGGGAAGATACGCAGTATTTT.

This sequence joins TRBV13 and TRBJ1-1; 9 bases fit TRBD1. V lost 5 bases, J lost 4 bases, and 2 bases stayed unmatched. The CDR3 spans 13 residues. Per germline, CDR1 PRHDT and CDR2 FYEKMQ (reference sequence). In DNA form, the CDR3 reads TGTGCCAGCAGCCAGACAGGGGGCACTGAAGCTTTCTTT. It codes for CASSQTGGTEAFF.

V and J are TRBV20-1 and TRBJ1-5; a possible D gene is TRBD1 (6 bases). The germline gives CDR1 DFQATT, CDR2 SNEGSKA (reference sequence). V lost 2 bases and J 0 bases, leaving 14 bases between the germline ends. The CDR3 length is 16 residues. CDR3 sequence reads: CSARPYPDSSNQPQHF. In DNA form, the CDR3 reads TGCAGTGCTAGACCATACCCGGACAGTAGCAATCAGCCCCAGCATTTT.

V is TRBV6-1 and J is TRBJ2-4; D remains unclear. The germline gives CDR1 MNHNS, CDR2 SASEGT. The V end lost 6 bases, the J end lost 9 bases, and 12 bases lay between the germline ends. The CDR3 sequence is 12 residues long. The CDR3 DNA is TGTGCCAGCAGACATCAACTTCCCATTCAGTACTTC. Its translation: CASRHQLPIQYF.

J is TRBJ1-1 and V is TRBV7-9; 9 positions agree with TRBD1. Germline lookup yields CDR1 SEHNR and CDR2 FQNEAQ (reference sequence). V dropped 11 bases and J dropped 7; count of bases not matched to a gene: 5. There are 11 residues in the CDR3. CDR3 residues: CALRQGVEAFF. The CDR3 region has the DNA TGTGCCCTCAGACAGGGGGTTGAAGCTTTCTTT.

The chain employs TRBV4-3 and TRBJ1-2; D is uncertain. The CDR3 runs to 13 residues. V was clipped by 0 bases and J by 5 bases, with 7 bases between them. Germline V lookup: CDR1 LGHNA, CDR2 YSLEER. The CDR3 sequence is CASSQDWQYGYTF. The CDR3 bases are TGCGCCAGCAGCCAAGATTGGCAGTATGGCTACACCTTC.

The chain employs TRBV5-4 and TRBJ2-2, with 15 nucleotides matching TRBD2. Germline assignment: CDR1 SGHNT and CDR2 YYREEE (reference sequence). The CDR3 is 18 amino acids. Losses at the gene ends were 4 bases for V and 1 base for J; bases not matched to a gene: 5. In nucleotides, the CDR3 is TGTGCCAGCAGCCCGGGACTAGCGGGGGGCCTGAACACCGGGGAGCTGTTTTTT. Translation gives CASSPGLAGGLNTGELFF.